The count of the clone carrying this T cell receptor (beta chain) is one. Method: immunoSEQ multiplex PCR; TCRdb's copy keeps in-frame clones and lacks some. The table includes 150,000 to 200,000 clones, approximately 95% detected once. The data stem from a study of blood T cell repertoires in COVID-19. Germline-derived CDR1 and CDR2 are MNHEY and SVGEGT. V lost 2 bases to trimming and J lost 1 base, with 15 bases between them. This CDR3 is 17 amino acids long. Seattle patients were enrolled during active infection and followed longitudinally. The clonotype was recovered from a woman between 55 and 75 years old with COVID-19, enrolled during active disease. The chain links TRBV6-2 or TRBV6-3 to TRBJ2-1, with D possibly TRBD1 on 5 matching bases. What was sequenced was peripheral blood. Written as DNA, the CDR3 is TGTGCCAGCAGTTACCCCTCATGGGGCAGTTCCTACAATGAGCAGTTCTTC. Translating gives CASSYPSWGSSYNEQFF.